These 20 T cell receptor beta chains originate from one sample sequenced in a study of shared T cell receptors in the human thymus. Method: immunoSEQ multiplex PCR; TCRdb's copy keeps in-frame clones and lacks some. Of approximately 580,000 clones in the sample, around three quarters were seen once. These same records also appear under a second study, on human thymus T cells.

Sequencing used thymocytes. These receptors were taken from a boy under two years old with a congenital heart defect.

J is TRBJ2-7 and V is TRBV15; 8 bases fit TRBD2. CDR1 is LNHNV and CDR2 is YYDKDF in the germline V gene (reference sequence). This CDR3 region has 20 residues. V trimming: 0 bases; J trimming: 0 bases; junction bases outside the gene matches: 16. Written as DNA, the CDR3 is TGTGCCACCAGCAGAGATCTGGGAGCCTCCGAGCGGGGGAGCTCCTACGAGCAGTACTTC. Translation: CATSRDLGASERGSSYEQYF.

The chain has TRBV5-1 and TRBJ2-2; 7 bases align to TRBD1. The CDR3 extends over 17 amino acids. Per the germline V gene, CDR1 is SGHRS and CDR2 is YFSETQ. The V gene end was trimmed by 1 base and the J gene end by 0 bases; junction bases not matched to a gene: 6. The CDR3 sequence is CASSLNHGQANTGELFF. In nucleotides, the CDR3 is TGCGCCAGCAGCTTGAACCACGGACAGGCGAACACCGGGGAGCTGTTTTTT.

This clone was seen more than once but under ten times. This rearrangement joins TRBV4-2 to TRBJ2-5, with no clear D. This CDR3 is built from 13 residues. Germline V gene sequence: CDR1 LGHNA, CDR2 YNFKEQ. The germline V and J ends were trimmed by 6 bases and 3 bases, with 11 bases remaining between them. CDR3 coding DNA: TGTGCCAGCAGTCCGAGGCAGAAAGAGACCCAGTACTTC. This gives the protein CASSPRQKETQYF.

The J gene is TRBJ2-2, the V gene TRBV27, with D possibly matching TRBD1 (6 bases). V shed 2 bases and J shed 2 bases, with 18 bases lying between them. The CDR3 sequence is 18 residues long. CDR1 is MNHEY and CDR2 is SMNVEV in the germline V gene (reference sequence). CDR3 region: CASSLGALGQQNTGELFF. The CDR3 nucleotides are TGTGCCAGCAGTTTAGGGGCCCTGGGACAACAAAACACCGGGGAGCTGTTTTTT.

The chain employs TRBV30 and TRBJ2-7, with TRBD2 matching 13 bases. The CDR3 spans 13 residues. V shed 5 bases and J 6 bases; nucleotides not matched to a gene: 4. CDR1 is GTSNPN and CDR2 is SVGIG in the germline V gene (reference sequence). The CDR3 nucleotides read TGTGCCTGGGGACTAGCGGGAGCCTCCGAGCAGTACTTC. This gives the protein CAWGLAGASEQYF.

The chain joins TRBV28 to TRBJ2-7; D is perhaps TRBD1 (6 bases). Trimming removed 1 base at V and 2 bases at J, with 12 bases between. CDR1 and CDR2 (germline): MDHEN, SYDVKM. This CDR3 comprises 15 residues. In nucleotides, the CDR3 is TGTGCCAGCAGTTTATCTGGTACAGGGACCTACGAGCAGTACTTC. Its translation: CASSLSGTGTYEQYF. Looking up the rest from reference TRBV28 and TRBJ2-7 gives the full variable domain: DVKVTQSSRYLVKRTGEKVFLECVQDMDHENMFWYRQDPGLGLRLIYFSYDVKMKEKGDIPEGYSVSREKKERFSLILESASTNQTSMYLCASSLSGTGTYEQYFGPGTRLTVT.

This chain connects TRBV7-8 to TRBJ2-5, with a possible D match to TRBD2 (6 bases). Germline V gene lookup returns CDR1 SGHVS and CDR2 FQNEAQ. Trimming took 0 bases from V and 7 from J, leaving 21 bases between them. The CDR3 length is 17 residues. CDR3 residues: CASSLAHGSAGSGTQYF. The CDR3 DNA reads TGTGCCAGCAGCTTAGCCCATGGCTCGGCGGGGTCGGGGACCCAGTACTTC.

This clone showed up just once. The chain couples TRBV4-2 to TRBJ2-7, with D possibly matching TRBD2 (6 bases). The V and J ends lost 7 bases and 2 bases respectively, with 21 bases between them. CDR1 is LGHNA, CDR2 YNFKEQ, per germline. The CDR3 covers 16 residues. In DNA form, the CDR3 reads TGTGCCAGCACCTTTAGGGCGGGGAAGTCCCCCTACGAGCAGTACTTC. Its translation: CASTFRAGKSPYEQYF.

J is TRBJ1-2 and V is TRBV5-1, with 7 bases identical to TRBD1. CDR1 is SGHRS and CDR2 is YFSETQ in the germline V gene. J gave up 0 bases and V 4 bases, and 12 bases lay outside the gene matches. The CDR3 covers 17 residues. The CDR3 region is CASSPRDSLTTNYGYTF. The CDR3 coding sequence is TGCGCCAGCAGCCCCCGGGACAGCCTAACGACTAACTATGGCTACACCTTC.

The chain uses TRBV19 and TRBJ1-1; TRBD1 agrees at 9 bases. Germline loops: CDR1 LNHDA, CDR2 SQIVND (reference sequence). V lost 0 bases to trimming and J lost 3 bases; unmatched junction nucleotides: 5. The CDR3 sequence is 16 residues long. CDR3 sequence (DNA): TGTGCCAGTAGTATAGAGGAGGGACAGGGTTACACTGAAGCTTTCTTT. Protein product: CASSIEEGQGYTEAFF.

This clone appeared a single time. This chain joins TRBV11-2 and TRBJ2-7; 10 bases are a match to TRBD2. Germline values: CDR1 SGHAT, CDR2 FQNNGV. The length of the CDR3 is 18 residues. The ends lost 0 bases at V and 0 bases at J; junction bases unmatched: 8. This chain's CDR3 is CASSLDGEAGGSSYEQYF. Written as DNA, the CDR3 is TGTGCCAGCAGCTTAGATGGTGAAGCGGGAGGGTCCTCCTACGAGCAGTACTTC.

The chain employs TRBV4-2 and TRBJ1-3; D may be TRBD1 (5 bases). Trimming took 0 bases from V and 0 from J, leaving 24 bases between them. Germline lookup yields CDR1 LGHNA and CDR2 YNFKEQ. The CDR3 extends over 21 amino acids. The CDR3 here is CASSQEKQTASFNFSGNTIYF. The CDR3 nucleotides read TGTGCCAGCAGCCAAGAGAAGCAGACAGCCTCATTCAACTTCTCTGGAAACACCATATATTTT.

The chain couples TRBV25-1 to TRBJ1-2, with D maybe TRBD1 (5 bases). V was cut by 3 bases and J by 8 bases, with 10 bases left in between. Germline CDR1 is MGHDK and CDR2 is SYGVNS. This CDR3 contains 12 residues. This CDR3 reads CASSDGQGGYTF. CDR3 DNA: TGTGCCAGCAGTGACGGGCAGGGAGGCTACACCTTC.

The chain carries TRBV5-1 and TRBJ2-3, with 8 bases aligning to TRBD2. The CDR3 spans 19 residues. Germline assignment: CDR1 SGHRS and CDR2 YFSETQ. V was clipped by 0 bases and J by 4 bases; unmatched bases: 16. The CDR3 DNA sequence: TGCGCCAGCAGCTTGGCCTCGGCGGGAGGATCGTATGGGGCAGATACGCAGTATTTT. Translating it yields CASSLASAGGSYGADTQYF.

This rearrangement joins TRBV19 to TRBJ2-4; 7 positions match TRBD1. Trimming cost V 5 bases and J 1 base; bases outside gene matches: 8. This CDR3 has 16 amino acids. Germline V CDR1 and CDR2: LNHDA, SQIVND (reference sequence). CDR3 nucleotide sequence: TGTGCCAGTAGTCCAGGGACAGCCGGGGCCAAAAACATTCAGTACTTC. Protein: CASSPGTAGAKNIQYF.

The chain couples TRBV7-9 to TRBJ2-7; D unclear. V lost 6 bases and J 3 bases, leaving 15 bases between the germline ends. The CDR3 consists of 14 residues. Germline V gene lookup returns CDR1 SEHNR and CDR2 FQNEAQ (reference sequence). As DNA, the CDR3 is TGTGCCAGCAGTCAGACACACCCCCACTACGAGCAGTACTTC. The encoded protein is CASSQTHPHYEQYF.

CDR3 bases: TGTGCTAGTGGTTTGGTAGATCGGGGGAAGCAGTTCTTC. This gives the protein CASGLVDRGKQFF. The chain has TRBV12-5 and TRBJ2-1; TRBD2 might be the D (6 bases). Germline values: CDR1 LGHNT, CDR2 FRNRAP. With 0 bases removed from V and 11 bases from J, the gap between germline ends came to 11 bases. The CDR3 contains 13 residues.

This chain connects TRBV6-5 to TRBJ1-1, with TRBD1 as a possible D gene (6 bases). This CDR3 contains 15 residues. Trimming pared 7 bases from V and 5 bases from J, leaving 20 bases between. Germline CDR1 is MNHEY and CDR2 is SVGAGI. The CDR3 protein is CASTPLGTRGTEAFF. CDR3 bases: TGTGCCAGCACCCCCCTCGGGACACGAGGGACTGAAGCTTTCTTT.

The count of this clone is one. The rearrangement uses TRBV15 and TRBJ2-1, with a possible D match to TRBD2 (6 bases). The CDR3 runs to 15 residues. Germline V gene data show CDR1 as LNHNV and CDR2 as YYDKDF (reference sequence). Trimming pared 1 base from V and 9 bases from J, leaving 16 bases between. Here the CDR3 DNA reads TGTGCCACCAGCAGAGGGGCCGGACTAATGGGTGAGCAGTTCTTC. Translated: CATSRGAGLMGEQFF.

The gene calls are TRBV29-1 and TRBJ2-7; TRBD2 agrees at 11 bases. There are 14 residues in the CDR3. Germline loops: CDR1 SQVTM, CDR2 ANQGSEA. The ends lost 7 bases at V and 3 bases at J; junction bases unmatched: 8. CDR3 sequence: CSAALAGDRYEQYF. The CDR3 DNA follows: TGCAGCGCCGCACTAGCGGGAGACCGCTACGAGCAGTACTTC.